The 26 T cell receptor beta chains below were found in one sample sequenced in a study of T cells in Graves' hyperthyroidism and ophthalmopathy. The CDR3 regions of TCR beta were amplified from RNA transcripts. The HTBI primer set was used in a first-round RT-PCR of the TCR CDR3. TCRdb processed the multiplex PCR reads anew with MiXCR; each CDR3 protein has one entry. The sample includes about 400,000 distinct CDR3 sequences, roughly 13% seen only once; the top ten take 25% to 30%. The sequenced sample consisted of blood. The receptors derive from a man aged 50 to 60 with Graves' ophthalmopathy.

V is TRBV24-1 and J is TRBJ2-1; unclear D gene. This CDR3 region has 11 residues. V was pared by 6 bases and J by 6 bases, with 5 bases between. The germline gives CDR1 KGHDR, CDR2 SFDVKD. The CDR3, as DNA: TGTGCCACCAGTCTGGTCAATGAGCAGTTCTTC. Amino acid sequence: CATSLVNEQFF.

The rearrangement uses TRBV29-1 and TRBJ1-2; TRBD1 matches 10 bases. This CDR3 comprises 13 residues. After removal of 6 bases from V and 5 bases from J, the junction contained 6 bases not matched to a gene. Germline lookup yields CDR1 SQVTM and CDR2 ANQGSEA. Written as DNA, the CDR3 is TGCAGCGTCCTCGGGACAGGGGAATATGGCTACACCTTC. Protein: CSVLGTGEYGYTF.

This clonotype occurred many times. V and J are TRBV27 and TRBJ1-2, with 9 bases lining up with TRBD1. Germline trimming cut 9 bases from V and 8 bases from J; bases unmatched to any gene: 16. The V gene's germline CDR1 is MNHEY and CDR2 SMNVEV (reference sequence). This CDR3 spans 15 amino acids. The CDR3 loop reads CASSNTGGASGGYTF. CDR3 sequence (DNA): TGTGCCAGTTCTAATACAGGGGGCGCAAGCGGGGGCTACACCTTC.

This chain joins TRBV7-8 and TRBJ2-7, with TRBD2 as a possible D gene (7 bases). The V end was cut by 2 bases, the J end by 6 bases, with 17 bases between. In germline, CDR1 is SGHVS, CDR2 FQNEAQ. This CDR3 is 15 amino acids long. DNA of the CDR3: TGTGCCAGCAGCTTAACTAGAGAGAGGGGGGGCGAGCAGTACTTC. It encodes CASSLTRERGGEQYF.

This clonotype was picked up many times. The chain couples TRBV5-1 to TRBJ2-1; 8 positions agree with TRBD2. Germline values: CDR1 SGHRS, CDR2 YFSETQ. The CDR3 consists of 14 residues. Germline trimming cut 7 bases from V and 10 bases from J; bases unmatched to any gene: 13. DNA for the CDR3: TGCGCCAGCGGGGGAAGCGGGGGATCTGTCGAGCAGTTCTTC. This translates into CASGGSGGSVEQFF. Combining the CDR3 with reference TRBV5-1 and TRBJ2-1 gives the whole variable domain KAGVTQTPRYLIKTRGQQVTLSCSPISGHRSVSWYQQTPGQGLQFLFEYFSETQRNKGNFPGRFSGRQFSNSRSEMNVSTLELGDSALYLCASGGSGGSVEQFFGPGTRLTVL.

This clonotype has ten or more counts. The V gene is TRBV20-1, the J gene TRBJ2-7; perhaps TRBD2 as D (6 bases). CDR1 is DFQATT and CDR2 is SNEGSKA in the germline V gene (reference sequence). The CDR3 runs to 14 residues. V lost 0 bases to trimming and J lost 5 bases, with 14 bases between them. The CDR3 DNA reads as TGCAGTGCTAGAGATGGTTCTAGCGTAGACGAGCAGTACTTC. Its translation: CSARDGSSVDEQYF.

A note on this clonotype: One junction end does not reproduce the germline sequence, and a read error may be involved. The V and J genes are TRBV29-1 and TRBJ2-5; D unresolved. CDR1 and CDR2 from the germline V gene are SQVTM and ANQGSEA. This CDR3 comprises 14 residues. The CDR3 sequence is CSVSSERKGEAQYF. In nucleotides, the CDR3 is TGCAGCGTTTCGAGCGAAAGGAAAGGAGAGGCCCAGTACTTC.

Many counts were recorded for this clonotype. The J gene is TRBJ1-3, the V gene TRBV9; TRBD1 is a possible D gene (5 bases). Deletions cut 1 base from V and 8 bases from J, with 13 bases between. The length of the CDR3 is 14 residues. Germline CDR1 SGDLS, CDR2 YYNGEE. The CDR3 coding sequence is TGTGCCAGCAGCGTACGGGGGTTCGGAGACACCATATATTTT. Encoded protein: CASSVRGFGDTIYF.

V usage is TRBV20-1 and J usage is TRBJ2-1; 7 nucleotides line up with TRBD2. Germline CDR1 reads DFQATT; CDR2 reads SNEGSKA (reference sequence). J gave up 11 bases and V 2 bases, and 18 bases lay outside the gene matches. The CDR3 totals 16 residues. CDR3 nucleotides: TGCAGTGCTAGATCCCTTAGGCAGCGGGATCCGGGGAAGCAGTTCTTC. Amino acid sequence: CSARSLRQRDPGKQFF.

Comments on this clonotype: Sequence at one end of the junction differs from germline and may be a read error. The rearrangement uses TRBV3-1 and TRBJ2-2, with D perhaps matching TRBD1 (6 bases). The CDR3 covers 15 residues. Germline V CDR1 and CDR2: LGHDT, YNNKEL (reference sequence). The CDR3, as DNA: TGTGCCGGCAGCCAAGGCAGGGGAAAAACCGGGGAGCTGTTTTTT. This gives the protein CAGSQGRGKTGELFF.

A word on this clonotype: A single base separates this from a much larger clone, so it may be a read error. This chain joins TRBV6-5 and TRBJ1-3, with 8 bases lining up with TRBD1. The CDR3 loop spans 17 amino acids. Germline V gene data show CDR1 as MNHEY and CDR2 as SVGAGI. CDR3 coding DNA: TGTGCCAGCAGTTTGACAGGGGCCGAACACTCTGGAAACATCATATATTTT. Translating gives CASSLTGAEHSGNIIYF.

At least ten counts were recorded for this clonotype. The CDR3: CASTLGSTRGNEQFF. For the CDR3, the DNA is TGTGCCAGCACCTTAGGTTCGACCAGGGGCAATGAGCAGTTCTTC. The chain has TRBV28 and TRBJ2-1; maybe TRBD1 (6 bases). Germline V gene lookup returns CDR1 MDHEN and CDR2 SYDVKM. V lost 7 bases and J lost 6, with 19 bases in between. CDR3 length: 15 amino acids.

This clonotype showed up many times. The chain links TRBV10-3 to TRBJ1-1; TRBD1 is a possible D gene (6 bases). The germline gives CDR1 ENHRY, CDR2 SYGVKD. The CDR3 loop spans 14 amino acids. V was cut by 3 bases and J by 4 bases, with 12 bases left in between. The CDR3 DNA reads as TGTGCCATCAGTGACAGGGGAAGAGGCACTGAAGCTTTCTTT. It yields the protein CAISDRGRGTEAFF.

This chain connects TRBV20-1 to TRBJ1-5; D is unclear. CDR1 and CDR2 (germline): DFQATT, SNEGSKA (reference sequence). The CDR3 is made up of 9 amino acids. The V end was cut by 3 bases, the J end by 12 bases, with 6 bases between. CDR3 loop: CSARGNQHF. CDR3 nucleotides: TGCAGTGCTAGGGGGAACCAGCATTTT.

This clonotype was counted at least ten times. The gene calls are TRBV5-1 and TRBJ2-2, with a tentative D call TRBD1 (6 bases). The germline V gene has CDR1 SGHRS and CDR2 YFSETQ. The V end lost 3 bases, the J end lost 0 bases, and 15 bases lay between the germline ends. The CDR3 is 17 amino acids. CDR3 nucleotides: TGCGCCAGCAGCTGGGGAACAGGGACCCCGAACACCGGGGAGCTGTTTTTT. Amino acids: CASSWGTGTPNTGELFF.

V is TRBV19 and J is TRBJ2-1; possible D gene TRBD2, 6 bases. V was pared by 5 bases and J by 5 bases, with 16 bases between. The CDR3 extends over 15 amino acids. Germline assignment: CDR1 LNHDA and CDR2 SQIVND (reference sequence). Here the CDR3 reads CASSPRLANHNEQFF. CDR3 sequence (DNA): TGTGCCAGTAGTCCCCGTCTAGCGAATCACAATGAGCAGTTCTTC.

This clonotype has ten or more counts. The rearrangement uses TRBV29-1 and TRBJ2-1; a weak D match, TRBD2 (6 bases). The CDR3 is made up of 15 amino acids. Trimming left V 3 bases short and J 0 bases short, with 12 bases between. The V gene's germline CDR1 is SQVTM and CDR2 ANQGSEA. CDR3 region: CSVDSGSGSYNEQFF. The CDR3 DNA follows: TGCAGCGTTGACTCCGGGAGTGGCTCCTACAATGAGCAGTTCTTC.

This clonotype occurred many times. The chain couples TRBV30 to TRBJ1-2, with D perhaps matching TRBD1 (5 bases). CDR1 GTSNPN and CDR2 SVGIG come from the germline V gene (reference sequence). This CDR3 has 14 amino acids. The germline V and J ends were trimmed by 0 bases and 5 bases, with 13 bases remaining between them. The CDR3 sequence: CAWSVAGAVYGYTF. CDR3 bases: TGTGCCTGGAGTGTGGCCGGGGCTGTATATGGCTACACCTTC.

This clonotype was seen only a few times. The J gene is TRBJ2-3, the V gene TRBV29-1, with 9 bases identical to TRBD2. Germline trimming cut 5 bases from V and 2 bases from J; bases unmatched to any gene: 5. From germline, CDR1 is SQVTM and CDR2 ANQGSEA. The CDR3 length is 14 residues. In DNA form, the CDR3 reads TGCAGCGTTAGTCTAGCGGGGACCACAGATACGCAGTATTTT. This translates into CSVSLAGTTDTQYF.

The rearrangement links TRBV20-1 to TRBJ2-7, with D perhaps assigned TRBD1 or TRBD2 (6 bases each). Trimming removed 6 bases from V and 6 bases from J, with 18 bases in between. The CDR3 consists of 13 residues. Germline V CDR1 and CDR2: DFQATT, SNEGSKA (reference sequence). The CDR3 protein is CSAKPRGGGEQYF. Written as DNA, the CDR3 is TGCAGTGCCAAACCCCGAGGGGGAGGCGAGCAGTACTTC.

This clonotype has at least ten counts. V is TRBV2 and J is TRBJ1-3, with D uncertain. The CDR3 is 12 amino acids. V was clipped by 1 base and J by 8 bases, with 6 bases between them. CDR1 is SNHLY, CDR2 FYNNEI, per germline. The CDR3 DNA reads TGTGCCAGCAGTGAAGGGACGGACACCATATATTTT. Residues: CASSEGTDTIYF.

This clonotype was picked up a small number of times. The rearrangement joins TRBV6-5 to TRBJ2-5; D gene unclear. V was shortened by 3 bases and J by 3 bases, with 8 bases between the two germline ends. This CDR3 is 13 amino acids long. Germline V gene data show CDR1 as MNHEY and CDR2 as SVGAGI. The CDR3 region has the DNA TGTGCCAGCAGTTATAGGGCTAAAGAGACCCAGTACTTC. It translates to CASSYRAKETQYF.

This clonotype occurred many times. The chain has TRBV20-1 and TRBJ2-5; 10 bases are a match to TRBD2. V was clipped by 4 bases and J by 2 bases; unmatched bases: 13. Germline V CDR1 and CDR2: DFQATT, SNEGSKA (reference sequence). CDR3 length: 17 amino acids. The CDR3 nucleotides are TGCAGTGCTACCCTAGGGCTAGCGGGAGCGATACAAGAGACCCAGTACTTC. This encodes CSATLGLAGAIQETQYF.

In its sample, this clonotype was seen a few times. This chain joins TRBV11-3 and TRBJ2-7; D may be TRBD1 (5 bases). The CDR3 is 15 residues long. In germline, CDR1 is SGHNT, CDR2 YENEEA. The V end lost 5 bases, the J end lost 0 bases, and 14 bases lay between the germline ends. This chain's CDR3 is CASSRKQDVSYEQYF. Here the CDR3 DNA reads TGTGCCAGCAGCCGAAAACAGGACGTCTCCTACGAGCAGTACTTC. Together with reference TRBV11-3 and TRBJ2-7, the CDR3 gives the full variable domain: EAGVVQSPRYKIIEKKQPVAFWCNPISGHNTLYWYLQNLGQGPELLIRYENEEAVDDSQLPKDRFSAERLKGVDSTLKIQPAELGDSAVYLCASSRKQDVSYEQYFGPGTRLTVT.

This clonotype appeared a few times. The chain combines TRBV19 with TRBJ2-1, with D unresolved. Trimming removed 6 bases from V and 2 bases from J, with 8 bases in between. Per germline, CDR1 LNHDA and CDR2 SQIVND (reference sequence). The CDR3 covers 13 residues. CDR3 DNA sequence: TGTGCCAGTAGGGGAAGAACCTACAATGAGCAGTTCTTC. The encoded protein is CASRGRTYNEQFF.

In this sample, this clonotype turned up a few times. V usage is TRBV19 and J usage is TRBJ1-6; no clear D. This CDR3 has 17 residues. Looked up from germline, CDR1 is LNHDA and CDR2 is SQIVND (reference sequence). Trimming cost V 5 bases and J 7 bases, with 21 bases left between them. The CDR3 DNA is TGTGCCAGTAGTCCTGCCCTGATTACAGTTTCGAATTCACCCCTCCACTTT. Encoded protein: CASSPALITVSNSPLHF.